This TCR beta chain is from a study of spatial heterogeneity in lung cancer. TCRdb re-derived calls from the 5' RACE reads in MiXCR, one entry per CDR3 protein. The sample has about 120,000 distinct CDR3 sequences; more than 10% are singletons. With 3 bases removed from V and 3 bases from J, the gap between germline ends came to 18 bases. The germline V gene encodes CDR1 DFQATT and CDR2 SNEGSKA (reference sequence). This CDR3 contains 15 residues. Time point denoted: blood at routine non-recurrence follow-up after resection. Sequencing was performed on whole RNA extracted from tumor and nontumor lung tissue, or from frozen PBMC, and the material was left unsorted.

The gene calls are TRBV20-1 and TRBJ2-7; D is tentatively TRBD1 or TRBD2 (5 bases each). Material: PBMCs, obtained at follow-up. The TCR comes from a male donor with early-stage non-small cell lung cancer. The CDR3 spells CSASGTQQEDYEQYF. The CDR3 DNA reads as TGCAGTGCTAGCGGGACCCAGCAAGAAGACTACGAGCAGTACTTC.